This TCR beta chain came from a study of T cell responses to AZD1222 COVID-19 vaccine. Study observations and caveats: The donor cohort was predominantly white British with a female majority, and clonal diversity may have been underestimated.

Assay used: immunoSEQ multiplex PCR; TCRdb lists only in-frame clones, some missing. Of more than 95,000 clones listed, 89% are singletons. The CDR3 is made up of 13 amino acids. Germline CDR1 is WSHSY and CDR2 is SAAADI. Trimming removed 10 bases from V and 3 bases from J, with 12 bases in between. With regard to this clone: Antigen: not known.

The chain employs TRBV10-2 and TRBJ2-2; D is unclear. The sequences come from peripheral blood, collected on day 0 of AZD1222 vaccination. The TCR originated in an adult in good health. The CDR3 region is CATTLEDTGELFF. The CDR3 DNA reads TGCGCCACTACGTTAGAGGACACCGGGGAGCTGTTTTTT.